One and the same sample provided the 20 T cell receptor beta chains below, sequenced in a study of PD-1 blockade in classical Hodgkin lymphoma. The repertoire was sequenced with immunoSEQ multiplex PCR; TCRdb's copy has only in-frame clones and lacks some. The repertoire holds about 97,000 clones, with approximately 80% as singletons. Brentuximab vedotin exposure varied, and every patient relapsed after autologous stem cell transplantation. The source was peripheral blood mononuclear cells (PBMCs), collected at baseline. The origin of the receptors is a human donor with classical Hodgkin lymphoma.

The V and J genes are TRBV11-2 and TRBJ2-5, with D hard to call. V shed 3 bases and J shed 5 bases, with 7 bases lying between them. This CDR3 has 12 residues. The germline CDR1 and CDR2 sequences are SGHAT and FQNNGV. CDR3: CASSLGSETQYF. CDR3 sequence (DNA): TGTGCCAGCAGCTTGGGATCCGAGACCCAGTACTTC.

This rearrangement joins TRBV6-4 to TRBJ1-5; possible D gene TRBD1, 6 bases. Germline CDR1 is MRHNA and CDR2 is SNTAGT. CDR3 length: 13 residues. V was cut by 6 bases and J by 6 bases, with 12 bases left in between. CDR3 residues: CASSYIQGQPQHF. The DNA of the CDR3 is TGTGCCAGCAGCTATATACAGGGTCAGCCCCAGCATTTT.

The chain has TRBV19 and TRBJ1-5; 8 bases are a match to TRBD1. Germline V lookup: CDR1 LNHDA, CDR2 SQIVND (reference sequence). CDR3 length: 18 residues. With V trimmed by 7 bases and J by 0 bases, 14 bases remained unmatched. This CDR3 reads CASNAGTGKPYSNQPQHF. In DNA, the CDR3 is TGTGCCAGTAACGCCGGGACAGGCAAACCTTATAGCAATCAGCCCCAGCATTTT.

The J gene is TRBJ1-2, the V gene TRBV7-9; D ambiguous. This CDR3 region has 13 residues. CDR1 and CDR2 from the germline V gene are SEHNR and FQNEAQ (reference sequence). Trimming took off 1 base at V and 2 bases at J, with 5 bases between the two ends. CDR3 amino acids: CASSLGQNYGYTF. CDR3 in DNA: TGTGCCAGCAGCTTAGGTCAGAACTATGGCTACACCTTC.

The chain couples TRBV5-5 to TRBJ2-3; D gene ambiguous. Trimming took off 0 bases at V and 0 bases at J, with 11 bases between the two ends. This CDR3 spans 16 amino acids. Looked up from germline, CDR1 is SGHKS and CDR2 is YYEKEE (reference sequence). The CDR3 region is CASSLDTETSTDTQYF. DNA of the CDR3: TGTGCCAGCAGCTTGGACACCGAGACTAGCACAGATACGCAGTATTTT.

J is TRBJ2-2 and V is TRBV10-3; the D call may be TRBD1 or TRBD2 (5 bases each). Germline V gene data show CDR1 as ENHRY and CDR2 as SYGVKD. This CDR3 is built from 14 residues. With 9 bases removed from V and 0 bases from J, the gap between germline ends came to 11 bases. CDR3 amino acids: CAIPGTPNTGELFF. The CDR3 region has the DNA TGTGCCATACCCGGGACCCCGAACACCGGGGAGCTGTTTTTT.

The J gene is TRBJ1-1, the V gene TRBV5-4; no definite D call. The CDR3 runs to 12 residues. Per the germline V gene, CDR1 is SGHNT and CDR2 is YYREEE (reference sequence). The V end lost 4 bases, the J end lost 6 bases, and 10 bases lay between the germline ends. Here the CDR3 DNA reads TGTGCCAGCAGCAAGGGTGTGGCTGAAGCTTTCTTT. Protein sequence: CASSKGVAEAFF.

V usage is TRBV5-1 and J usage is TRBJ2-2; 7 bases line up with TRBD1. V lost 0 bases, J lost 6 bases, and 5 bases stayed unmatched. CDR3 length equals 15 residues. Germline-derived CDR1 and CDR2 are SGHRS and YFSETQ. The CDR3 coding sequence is TGCGCCAGCAGCTTGGGACAGGGAATCGCCGGGGAGCTGTTTTTT. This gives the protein CASSLGQGIAGELFF.

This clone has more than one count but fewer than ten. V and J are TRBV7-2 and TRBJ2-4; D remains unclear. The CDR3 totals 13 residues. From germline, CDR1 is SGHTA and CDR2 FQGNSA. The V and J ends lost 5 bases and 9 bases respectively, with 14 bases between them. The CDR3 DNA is TGTGCCAGCAGCGCAACGACAACGGGCATTCAGTACTTC. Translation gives CASSATTTGIQYF.

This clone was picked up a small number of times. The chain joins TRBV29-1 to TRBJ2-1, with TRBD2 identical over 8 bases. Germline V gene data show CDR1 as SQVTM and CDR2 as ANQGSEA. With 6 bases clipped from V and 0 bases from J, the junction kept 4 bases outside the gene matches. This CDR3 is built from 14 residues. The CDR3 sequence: CSVVAGHSYNEQFF. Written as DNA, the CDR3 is TGCAGCGTGGTAGCGGGACACTCCTACAATGAGCAGTTCTTC.

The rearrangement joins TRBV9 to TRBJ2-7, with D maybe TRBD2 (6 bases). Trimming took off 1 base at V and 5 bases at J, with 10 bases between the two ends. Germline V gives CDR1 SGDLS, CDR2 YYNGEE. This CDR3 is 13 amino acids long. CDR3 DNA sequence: TGTGCCAGCAGCGTAAGTGGGGAGGACGAGCAGTACTTC. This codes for CASSVSGEDEQYF.

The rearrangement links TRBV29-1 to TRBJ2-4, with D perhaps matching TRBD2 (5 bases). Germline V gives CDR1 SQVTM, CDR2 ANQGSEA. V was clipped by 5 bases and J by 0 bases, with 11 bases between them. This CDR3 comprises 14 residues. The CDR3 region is CSVRETLAKNIQYF. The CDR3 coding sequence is TGCAGCGTTCGGGAAACTCTAGCCAAAAACATTCAGTACTTC.

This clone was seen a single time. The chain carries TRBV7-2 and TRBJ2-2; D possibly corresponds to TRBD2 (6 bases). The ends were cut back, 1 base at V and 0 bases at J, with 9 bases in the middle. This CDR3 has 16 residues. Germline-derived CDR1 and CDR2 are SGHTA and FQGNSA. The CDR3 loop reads CASSLVGGANTGELFF. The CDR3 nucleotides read TGTGCCAGCAGCTTAGTGGGCGGGGCGAACACCGGGGAGCTGTTTTTT.

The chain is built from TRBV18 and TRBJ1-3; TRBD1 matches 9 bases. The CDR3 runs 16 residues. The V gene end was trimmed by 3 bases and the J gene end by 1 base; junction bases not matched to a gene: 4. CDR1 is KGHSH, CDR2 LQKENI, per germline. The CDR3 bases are TGTGCCAGCTCACCGACACAGGGGGCATCTGGAAACACCATATATTTT. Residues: CASSPTQGASGNTIYF. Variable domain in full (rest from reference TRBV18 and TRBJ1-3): NAGVMQNPRHLVRRRGQEARLRCSPMKGHSHVYWYRQLPEEGLKFMVYLQKENIIDESGMPKERFSAEFPKEGPSILRIQQVVRGDSAAYFCASSPTQGASGNTIYFGEGSWLTVV.

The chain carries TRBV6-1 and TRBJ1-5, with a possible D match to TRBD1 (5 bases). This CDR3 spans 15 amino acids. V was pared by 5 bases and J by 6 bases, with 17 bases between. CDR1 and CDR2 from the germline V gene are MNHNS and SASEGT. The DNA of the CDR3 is TGTGCCAGCAGTTTTAAGATAGGGGCGGGTCAGCCCCAGCATTTT. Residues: CASSFKIGAGQPQHF.

The CDR3 here is CASSFRAAGGVGEKLFF. The CDR3, as DNA: TGTGCCAGCAGTTTTCGGGCAGCCGGGGGGGTGGGTGAAAAACTGTTTTTT. The gene calls are TRBV27 and TRBJ1-4, with D perhaps TRBD1 (5 bases). Trimming took off 3 bases at V and 7 bases at J, with 21 bases between the two ends. Germline V gives CDR1 MNHEY, CDR2 SMNVEV (reference sequence). CDR3 length equals 17 residues.

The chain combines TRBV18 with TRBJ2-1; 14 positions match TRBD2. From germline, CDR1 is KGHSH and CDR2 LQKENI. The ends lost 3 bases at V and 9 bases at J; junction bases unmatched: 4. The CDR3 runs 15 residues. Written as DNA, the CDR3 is TGTGCCAGCTCACCGGGACTAGCGGGAGTGGGTGAGCAGTTCTTC. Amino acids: CASSPGLAGVGEQFF.

CDR3 nucleotide sequence: TGTGCCAGCAGCCAACGGTATACAGAAGCCGATCAGCCCCAGCATTTT. This translates into CASSQRYTEADQPQHF. The chain combines TRBV9 with TRBJ1-5; no definite D call. The length of the CDR3 is 16 residues. V was cut by 4 bases and J by 5 bases, with 19 bases left in between. Germline values: CDR1 SGDLS, CDR2 YYNGEE.

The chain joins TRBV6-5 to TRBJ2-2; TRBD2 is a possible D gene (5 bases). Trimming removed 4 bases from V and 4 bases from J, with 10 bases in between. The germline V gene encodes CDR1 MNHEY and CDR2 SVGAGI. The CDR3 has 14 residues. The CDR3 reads CASSWRKFTGELFF. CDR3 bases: TGTGCCAGCAGTTGGAGGAAGTTCACCGGGGAGCTGTTTTTT.

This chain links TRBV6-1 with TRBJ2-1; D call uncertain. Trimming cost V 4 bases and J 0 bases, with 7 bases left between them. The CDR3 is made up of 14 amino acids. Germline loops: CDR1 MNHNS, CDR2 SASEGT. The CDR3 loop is CASSGLSSYNEQFF. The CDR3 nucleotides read TGTGCCAGCAGTGGGCTGAGCTCCTACAATGAGCAGTTCTTC.